This record concerns one TCR beta chain sequence. Germline loops: CDR1 SGHVS, CDR2 FNYEAQ. CDR3 size: 17 residues. This record comes from a study of cytomegalovirus exposure and HLA in healthy donors. The PCR employed 60 Vbeta primers together with 13 Jbeta primers. Assay used: immunoSEQ multiplex PCR; TCRdb lists only in-frame clones, some missing. The sample lists 150,000 to 200,000 clones, over 70% seen once, with around 2.2% in the top ten. This clonotype was sampled from a woman younger than 30 in good health and CMV-seropositive. The gene calls are TRBV7-6 and TRBJ2-5, with TRBD2 matching 8 bases. The last part of the DNA fits TRBJ2-7 better; the J call may be wrong. The material sequenced was PBMCs. For the CDR3, the DNA is TGTGCCAGCAGCCCCCGTCGGATTGGAGCGGGGGCGTACGAGCAGTACTTC. This translates into CASSPRRIGAGAYEQYF.